What follows are 15 T cell receptor beta chains derived from one specimen sequenced in a study of beta chain features in type 1 diabetes. Every bit of the isolated RNA underwent reverse transcription, so sequencing read expressed TCRB transcripts. TCRdb's table, derived via immunoSEQ multiplex PCR, lists solely in-frame clones and lacks some. The sample includes 160,000 or so clones, 8.5% to 14% of them seen just once. The sequencing sample was made of central memory CD4+ T cells from blood. The source is a man aged 18 to 29 in good health.

This clone was seen a few times. The J gene is TRBJ2-7, the V gene TRBV5-1; the match to TRBD2 covers 7 bases. This CDR3 contains 13 residues. CDR1 is SGHRS, CDR2 YFSETQ, per germline. With 5 bases clipped from V and 5 bases from J, the junction kept 7 bases outside the gene matches. For the CDR3, the DNA is TGCGCCAGCAGACCCGGGGAGGGCCACGAGCAGTACTTC. It yields the protein CASRPGEGHEQYF. The whole variable domain, remainder taken from reference TRBV5-1 and TRBJ2-7, is KAGVTQTPRYLIKTRGQQVTLSCSPISGHRSVSWYQQTPGQGLQFLFEYFSETQRNKGNFPGRFSGRQFSNSRSEMNVSTLELGDSALYLCASRPGEGHEQYFGPGTRLTVT.

The CDR3 loop is CASSHGAEDNEQFF. The CDR3 DNA reads TGTGCCAGCAGCCATGGGGCCGAGGACAATGAGCAGTTCTTC. The chain couples TRBV4-2 to TRBJ2-1, with a tentative D call TRBD1 (5 bases). The CDR3 contains 14 residues. Germline lookup yields CDR1 LGHNA and CDR2 YNFKEQ. The V and J ends lost 3 bases and 5 bases respectively, with 11 bases between them.

This chain joins TRBV30 and TRBJ2-5; D may be TRBD2 (5 bases). This CDR3 is 13 amino acids long. CDR1 and CDR2 (germline): GTSNPN, SVGIG (reference sequence). V lost 1 base and J 7 bases, leaving 13 bases between the germline ends. The CDR3 DNA sequence: TGTGCCTGGAGTGGGGGAGTGGTGGGGACCCAGTACTTC. It translates to CAWSGGVVGTQYF.

The chain combines TRBV30 with TRBJ1-4; 7 bases match TRBD1. The CDR3 has 14 amino acids. The junction had 9 bases not matched to a gene; V was cut back by 3 bases and J by 8 bases. The germline V gene has CDR1 GTSNPN and CDR2 SVGIG (reference sequence). The CDR3 sequence is CAWSLYRGREKLFF. DNA of the CDR3: TGTGCCTGGAGCTTGTACAGGGGACGAGAAAAACTGTTTTTT. The variable domain in full, completed from reference TRBV30 and TRBJ1-4, reads SQTIHQWPATLVQPVGSPLSLECTVEGTSNPNLYWYRQAAGRGLQLLFYSVGIGQISSEVPQNLSASRPQDRQFILSSKKLLLSDSGFYLCAWSLYRGREKLFFGSGTQLSVL.

J is TRBJ1-1 and V is TRBV29-1; D unclear. Trimming removed 7 bases from V and 2 bases from J, with 5 bases in between. This CDR3 region has 10 residues. Germline CDR1 SQVTM, CDR2 ANQGSEA. The CDR3 sequence: CSAGNTEAFF. The CDR3 DNA reads TGCAGCGCCGGTAACACTGAAGCTTTCTTT.

This clone appeared a few times. The chain couples TRBV4-2 to TRBJ2-1; D possibly corresponds to TRBD2 (7 bases). Germline V gives CDR1 LGHNA, CDR2 YNFKEQ. This CDR3 region has 16 residues. V lost 4 bases and J 6 bases, leaving 19 bases between the germline ends. CDR3 coding DNA: TGTGCCAGCAGCCCATTCGGGGGGCTAGAAAGCAATGAGCAGTTCTTC. It is translated as CASSPFGGLESNEQFF.

This chain links TRBV29-1 with TRBJ1-2, with TRBD1 as a possible D gene (5 bases). From germline, CDR1 is SQVTM and CDR2 ANQGSEA. The CDR3 runs to 13 residues. Trimming cost V 8 bases and J 2 bases, with 15 bases left between them. The CDR3 nucleotides are TGCAGCCTTTATGGGGGGAGAAACTATGGCTACACCTTC. It is translated as CSLYGGRNYGYTF.

This clone was seen a few times. The chain carries TRBV29-1 and TRBJ2-7, with 8 positions matching TRBD1. V shed 8 bases and J 3 bases; nucleotides not matched to a gene: 6. This CDR3 is 12 amino acids long. Germline V gene sequence: CDR1 SQVTM, CDR2 ANQGSEA. Here the CDR3 reads CSLRTGYYEQYF. CDR3 nucleotides: TGCAGCTTACGGACAGGGTACTACGAGCAGTACTTC.

In its sample, this clone was seen a few times. V is TRBV5-6 and J is TRBJ2-6; no clear D. V was shortened by 4 bases and J by 3 bases, with 17 bases between the two germline ends. CDR3 length: 17 residues. Germline lookup yields CDR1 SGHDT and CDR2 YYEEEE. The CDR3 DNA is TGTGCCAGCAGCCCCCTAGGTGGGCGTGGTGGGGCCAACGTCCTGACTTTC. Protein product: CASSPLGGRGGANVLTF.

The chain recombines TRBV18 with TRBJ1-2; 9 bases agree with TRBD1. With V trimmed by 3 bases and J by 2 bases, 4 bases remained unmatched. The CDR3 totals 15 residues. CDR1 KGHSH and CDR2 LQKENI come from the germline V gene. The CDR3 DNA reads as TGTGCCAGCTCACCGACAGGGGGAGCGAACTATGGCTACACCTTC. Amino acid sequence: CASSPTGGANYGYTF.

This chain uses TRBV9 with TRBJ2-3; tentatively, D is TRBD1 (6 bases). CDR1 is SGDLS and CDR2 is YYNGEE in the germline V gene. CDR3 size: 15 residues. The V gene lost 3 bases and the J gene lost 3 bases, with 14 bases spanning the gap. CDR3 amino acids: CASSAQGRWTDTQYF. Here the CDR3 DNA reads TGTGCCAGCAGCGCCCAGGGGCGGTGGACAGATACGCAGTATTTT.

The J gene is TRBJ1-3, the V gene TRBV4-3; possibly TRBD1 for D (5 bases). Germline assignment: CDR1 LGHNA and CDR2 YSLEER. V lost 0 bases and J lost 0, with 18 bases in between. This CDR3 contains 19 residues. CDR3 sequence: CASSQDLPAGSGSGNTIYF. In DNA, the CDR3 is TGCGCCAGCAGCCAAGATCTACCAGCAGGGTCTGGCTCTGGAAACACCATATATTTT.

This clone was seen more than once but under ten times. The V gene is TRBV27, the J gene TRBJ1-6, with D tentatively TRBD1 (6 bases). The V end was cut by 7 bases, the J end by 7 bases, with 11 bases between. This CDR3 spans 13 amino acids. Germline CDR1 and CDR2: MNHEY and SMNVEV (reference sequence). CDR3 nucleotides: TGTGCCAGCAAGCAGGACAGCAATTCACCCCTCCACTTT. Translated, it gives CASKQDSNSPLHF.

This clone was detected only a few times. V usage is TRBV7-3 and J usage is TRBJ1-5, with D hard to call. The CDR3 covers 13 residues. V lost 2 bases and J 1 base, leaving 3 bases between the germline ends. Germline lookup yields CDR1 SGHTA and CDR2 FQGTGA. CDR3 coding DNA: TGTGCCAGCAGCTTACACAGCAATCAGCCCCAGCATTTT. The encoded protein is CASSLHSNQPQHF.

This clone was seen only a few times. The J gene is TRBJ2-3, the V gene TRBV15, with a possible D match to TRBD2 (5 bases). The V end lost 3 bases, the J end lost 2 bases, and 12 bases lay between the germline ends. CDR3 size: 15 residues. The germline V gene has CDR1 LNHNV and CDR2 YYDKDF (reference sequence). CDR3 DNA sequence: TGTGCCACCAGCAGTCATAAGCGGCTCACAGATACGCAGTATTTT. Its protein is CATSSHKRLTDTQYF. Filled out from reference TRBV15 and TRBJ2-3, the complete variable domain reads DAMVIQNPRYQVTQFGKPVTLSCSQTLNHNVMYWYQQKSSQAPKLLFHYYDKDFNNEADTPDNFQSRRPNTSFCFLDIRSPGLGDTAMYLCATSSHKRLTDTQYFGPGTRLTVL.